This T cell receptor beta chain was recorded in a study of blood T cell repertoires in COVID-19 (dated by TCRdb to the early 2020s). General notes on the study: Samples covering the acute and convalescent phases of COVID-19 were provided by collaborators in the United States, Italy and Spain. The prospective study material was composed of cDNA or gDNA derived from T cells, B-cell-depleted T cells, or PBMCs. Subjects who had been exposed to COVID-19, were actively infected with it, or had recovered from it provided the deeply sampled blood TCRbeta repertoires that made up the dataset. The repertoires were released in a freely available public database intended as a resource for research on the immune response to SARS-CoV-2. The samples were drawn from the first 160 participants of the ongoing ImmuneRACE study and from roughly 1,300 subjects provided by 6 global collaborators. A de-identified subject ID, COVID-19 status, age in years and sex were almost always included in the sample metadata. Where available, HLA class I and class II types were taken from metadata supplied by the sample provider and were not determined by assay-based typing.

What the authors observed across the whole study: The amount of clinical and demographic metadata varied by source and participant and was provided uncurated.

As concerns this clone: Its antigen is still unknown. No much larger clonotype is one base removed from it; base qualities were not supplied.

Counted from cysteine to phenylalanine, this CDR3 has 16 amino acids. Just the 48-base CDR3 DNA is kept, in frame starting at base 1. The germline V gene yields KGHSH for CDR1 and LQKENI for CDR2. Clipping removes 3 bases from V and 2 bases from J, with 7 as the unmatched junction base count. Collaborating institutions collected whole blood in K2EDTA tubes following their own protocols. For TCRbeta analysis, collaborators shipped samples in one of three forms: frozen whole blood, isolated PBMCs, or DNA extracted from either of those sample types. The immunoSEQ Assay, a bias-controlled multiplex PCR, was used to amplify TCRbeta CDR3 regions from genomic DNA. In the original analysis: The number of nucleated cells in each sample was estimated from the amplification of reference gene primers within the assay. Sequence reads were collapsed and filtered to measure the absolute abundance of every unique TCRbeta CDR3 rearrangement. For each sample, productive Simpson clonality was calculated as the square root of Simpson's diversity index over productive rearrangements. The immuneACCESS repertoire file appears here via TCRdb, limited to in-frame rearrangements. These files lack a portion of the clones; in checked studies, under half of the deficit traces to unresolved V genes, and the cause of the others is not known. The V and J calls and the clone size are those of that table, but D and trimming were determined from the DNA. This sample has approximately 81,000 clones in its table, and around 80% of those were observed once. The ten most abundant clones make up roughly 7.4% of the sample.

In this chain, TRBV18 is recombined with TRBJ2-4, and TRBD1 matches 7 of the central bases. The origin of this receptor is a human donor in a cohort sampled during active COVID-19. Sequenced sample: peripheral blood. Read as DNA, the sequence is TGTGCCAGCTCACCTCAGGACAGGCCCACCAAAAACATTCAGTACTTC. Its coded protein is CASSPQDRPTKNIQYF.